These T cell receptor beta chains were read from a single sample in a study of T cell repertoires in cytomegalovirus infection. TCRdb re-called the reads with MiXCR, one entry per CDR3 protein. Of about 920,000 distinct CDR3 sequences in the sample, approximately 31% were seen once. These receptors lack a known antigen. The material sequenced was cultured CD8+ T cells from PBMCs, taken from culture after CMV antigen stimulation. The receptors come from a human donor in good health (CMV status not recorded). Some clones in this sample may be carry-over from other donors' samples. CDR3s include the opening cysteine and the closing phenylalanine or tryptophan. D genes are given only for firm matches. The listing skips clone size in some rows; elsewhere it reads once, few, many or a size class.

CDR3aa: CASSIWGPAAFF
CDR3nt: TGTGCCAGTAGTATTTGGGGACCCGCGGCTTTCTTT
j_gene: TRBJ1-1
abundance: .
v_gene: TRBV19
d_gene: .

CDR3aa: CASSLRDRASEQYF
CDR3nt: TGTGCCAGCAGTCTCCGGGACAGGGCCAGCGAGCAGTACTTC
j_gene: TRBJ2-7
abundance: .
v_gene: TRBV6-5
d_gene: TRBD1

CDR3aa: CASSLATSYYNEQFF
CDR3nt: TGTGCCAGCAGCTTGGCGACAAGTTACTACAATGAGCAGTTCTTC
j_gene: TRBJ2-1
abundance: .
v_gene: TRBV5-6
d_gene: .

CDR3aa: CASSYPERGETQYF
CDR3nt: TGTGCCAGCAGTTACCCGGAGAGGGGTGAGACCCAGTACTTC
j_gene: TRBJ2-5
abundance: .
v_gene: TRBV6-6
d_gene: .

CDR3aa: CASSEFPELGGREYF
CDR3nt: TGTGCCAGCAGTGAATTCCCAGAACTCGGGGGAAGGGAGTACTTC
j_gene: TRBJ2-7
abundance: .
v_gene: TRBV2
d_gene: .

CDR3aa: CASSLVSGGSYNEQFF
CDR3nt: TGTGCCAGCAGCTTAGTTTCAGGGGGCTCCTACAATGAGCAGTTCTTC
j_gene: TRBJ2-1
abundance: many
v_gene: TRBV7-6
d_gene: TRBD1

CDR3aa: CASANTGGTEAFF
CDR3nt: TGTGCCAGCGCCAATACTGGGGGGACTGAAGCTTTCTTT
j_gene: TRBJ1-1
abundance: .
v_gene: TRBV6-8
d_gene: .

CDR3aa: CAILRRLERGVYPTPSYNEQFF
CDR3nt: TGTGCCATCCTGAGGAGATTGGAGAGAGGGGTATATCCAACACCTTCCTACAATGAGCAGTTCTTC
j_gene: TRBJ2-1
abundance: .
v_gene: TRBV6-1
d_gene: .

CDR3aa: CSATASGTGGYNEQFF
CDR3nt: TGCAGTGCTACCGCTTCCGGGACAGGGGGCTACAATGAGCAGTTCTTC
j_gene: TRBJ2-1
abundance: .
v_gene: TRBV20-1
d_gene: TRBD1

CDR3aa: CATSDLPWINQPQHF
CDR3nt: TGTGCCACCAGTGATTTGCCTTGGATTAATCAGCCCCAGCATTTT
j_gene: TRBJ1-5
abundance: .
v_gene: TRBV24-1
d_gene: .

CDR3aa: CSARDPAGEDYGYTF
CDR3nt: TGCAGTGCTAGAGACCCGGCAGGGGAGGACTATGGCTACACCTTC
j_gene: TRBJ1-2
abundance: .
v_gene: TRBV20-1
d_gene: .

CDR3aa: CASKSSGGNTGELFF
CDR3nt: TGTGCCAGTAAATCTAGCGGGGGGAACACCGGGGAGCTGTTTTTT
j_gene: TRBJ2-2
abundance: few
v_gene: TRBV19
d_gene: TRBD2

CDR3aa: CASGPPWQGDGYTF
CDR3nt: TGTGCTAGTGGTCCTCCGTGGCAGGGCGATGGCTACACCTTC
j_gene: TRBJ1-2
abundance: .
v_gene: TRBV12-5
d_gene: .

CDR3aa: CASSNSGGTQETQYF
CDR3nt: TGTGCCAGCAGTAATAGCGGGGGCACCCAAGAGACCCAGTACTTC
j_gene: TRBJ2-5
abundance: many
v_gene: TRBV7-6
d_gene: TRBD2

CDR3aa: CASSEYFRHGYTF
CDR3nt: TGTGCCAGCAGTGAATACTTTAGACATGGCTACACCTTC
j_gene: TRBJ1-2
abundance: .
v_gene: TRBV25-1
d_gene: .